The TCR beta chain under discussion was sequenced for a study of cytomegalovirus exposure and HLA in healthy donors. Study in general: Earlier, 150 million to 200 million T cells were analyzed, and about 100 million unique TCR beta sequences were found among them. The study's findings and limits: Most TCR sequences showed up rarely, but some public TCRs showed up in many donors.

This clone appeared a single time. The antigen remains unidentified. At one boundary the junction diverges from the germline segment, which might be a read error. Vbeta (60) and Jbeta (13) primers were used in the PCR. Profiling relied on immunoSEQ multiplex PCR, and the TCRdb table lists in-frame clones only, not all of them. The data hold about 160,000 clones, with 75% to 85% observed a single time. This CDR3 contains 15 residues. Germline lookup yields CDR1 SSHAT and CDR2 FNYEAQ (reference sequence). The sequenced material came from PBMCs. The chain combines TRBV7-7 with TRBJ2-1; 7 nucleotides agree with TRBD1. The receptor was isolated from a man aged 50-59 years in good health and CMV-seropositive. CDR3 DNA: TGTGCTAGCAGCAGGGGGACGGATACCTACAATGAGCAGTTCTTC. Translating gives CASSRGTDTYNEQFF.